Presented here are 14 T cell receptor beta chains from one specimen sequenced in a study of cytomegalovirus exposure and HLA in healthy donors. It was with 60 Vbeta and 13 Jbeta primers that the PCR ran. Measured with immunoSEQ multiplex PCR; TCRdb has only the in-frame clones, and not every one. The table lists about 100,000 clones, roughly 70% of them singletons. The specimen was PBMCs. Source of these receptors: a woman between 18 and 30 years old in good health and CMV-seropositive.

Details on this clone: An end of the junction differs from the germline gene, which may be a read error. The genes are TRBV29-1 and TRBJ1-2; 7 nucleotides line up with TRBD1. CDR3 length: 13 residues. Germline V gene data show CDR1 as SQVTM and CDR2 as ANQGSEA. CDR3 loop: CSVTLTGTVVGQF. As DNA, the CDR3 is TGCAGCGTAACCCTCACCGGGACAGTCGTTGGGCAGTTC. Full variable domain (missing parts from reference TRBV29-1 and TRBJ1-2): SAVISQKPSRDICQRGTSLTIQCQVDSQVTMMFWYRQQPGQSLTLIATANQGSEATYESGFVIDKFPISRPNLTFSTLTVSNMSPEDSSIYLCSVTLTGTVVGQFGSGTRLTVV.

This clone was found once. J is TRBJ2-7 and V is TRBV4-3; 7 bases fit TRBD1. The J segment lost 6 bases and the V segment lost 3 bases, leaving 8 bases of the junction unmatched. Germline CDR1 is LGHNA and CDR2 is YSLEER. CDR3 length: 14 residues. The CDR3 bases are TGCGCCAGCAGCCAGGCGATAGGGGGCTCCGAGCAGTACTTC. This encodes CASSQAIGGSEQYF.

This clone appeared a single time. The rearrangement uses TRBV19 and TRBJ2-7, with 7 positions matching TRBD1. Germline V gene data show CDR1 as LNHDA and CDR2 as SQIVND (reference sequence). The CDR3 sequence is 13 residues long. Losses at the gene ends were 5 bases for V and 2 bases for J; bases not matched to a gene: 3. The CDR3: CASSPGQTYEQYF. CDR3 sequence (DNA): TGTGCCAGTAGTCCGGGACAGACCTACGAGCAGTACTTC.

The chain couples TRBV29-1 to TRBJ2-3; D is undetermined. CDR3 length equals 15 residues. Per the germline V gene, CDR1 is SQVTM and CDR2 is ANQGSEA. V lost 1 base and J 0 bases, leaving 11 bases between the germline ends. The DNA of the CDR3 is TGCAGCGTTGAAGTTCGGTTAACTAGCACAGATACGCAGTATTTT. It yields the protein CSVEVRLTSTDTQYF.

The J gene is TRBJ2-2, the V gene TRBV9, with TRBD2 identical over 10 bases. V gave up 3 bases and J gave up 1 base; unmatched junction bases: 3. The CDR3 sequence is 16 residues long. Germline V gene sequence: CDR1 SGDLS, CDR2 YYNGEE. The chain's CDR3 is CASSGSSGGNTGELFF. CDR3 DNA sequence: TGTGCCAGCAGCGGATCTAGCGGGGGGAACACCGGGGAGCTGTTTTTT.

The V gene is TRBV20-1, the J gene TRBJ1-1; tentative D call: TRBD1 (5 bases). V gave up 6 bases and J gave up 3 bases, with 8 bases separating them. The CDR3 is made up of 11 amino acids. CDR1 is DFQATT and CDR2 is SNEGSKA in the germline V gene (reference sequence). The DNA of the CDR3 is TGCAGTGCGAAGGGGTACACTGAAGCTTTCTTT. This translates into CSAKGYTEAFF.

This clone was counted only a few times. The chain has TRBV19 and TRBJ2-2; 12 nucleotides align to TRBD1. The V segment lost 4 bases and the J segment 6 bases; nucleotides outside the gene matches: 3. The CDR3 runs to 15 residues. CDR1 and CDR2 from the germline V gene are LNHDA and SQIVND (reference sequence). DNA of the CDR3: TGTGCCAGTAGTAGGGGACAGGGGGCGGCCGGGGAGCTGTTTTTT. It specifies CASSRGQGAAGELFF.

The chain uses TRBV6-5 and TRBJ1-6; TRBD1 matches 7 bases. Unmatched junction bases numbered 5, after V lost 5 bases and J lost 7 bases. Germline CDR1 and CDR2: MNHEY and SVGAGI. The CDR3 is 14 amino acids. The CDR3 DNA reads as TGTGCCAGCAGTCAACCGGGACAGAATTCACCCCTCCACTTT. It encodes CASSQPGQNSPLHF.

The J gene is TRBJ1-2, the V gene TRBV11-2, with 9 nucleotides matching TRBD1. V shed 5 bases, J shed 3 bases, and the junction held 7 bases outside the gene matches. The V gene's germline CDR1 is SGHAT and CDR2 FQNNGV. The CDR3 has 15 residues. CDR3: CASSPGDRVYYGYTF. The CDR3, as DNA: TGTGCCAGCAGCCCCGGGGACAGGGTTTACTATGGCTACACCTTC.

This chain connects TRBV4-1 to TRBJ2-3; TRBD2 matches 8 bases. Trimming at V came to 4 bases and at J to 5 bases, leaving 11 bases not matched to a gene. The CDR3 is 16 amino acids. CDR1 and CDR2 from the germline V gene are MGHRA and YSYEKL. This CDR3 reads CASSPRDPREGDTQYF. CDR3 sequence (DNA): TGCGCCAGCAGCCCCCGGGACCCTCGGGAGGGAGATACGCAGTATTTT.

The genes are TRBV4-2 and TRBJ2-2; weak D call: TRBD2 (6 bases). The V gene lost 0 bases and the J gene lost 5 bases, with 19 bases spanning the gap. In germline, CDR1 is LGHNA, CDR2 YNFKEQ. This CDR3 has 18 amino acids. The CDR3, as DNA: TGTGCCAGCAGCCAAGAAGTGGGAGTCCGGGAGACAACCGGGGAGCTGTTTTTT. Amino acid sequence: CASSQEVGVRETTGELFF.

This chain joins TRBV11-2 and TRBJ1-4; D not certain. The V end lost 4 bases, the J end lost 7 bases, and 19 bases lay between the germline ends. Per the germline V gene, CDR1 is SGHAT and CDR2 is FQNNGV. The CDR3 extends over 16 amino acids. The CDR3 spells CASSSREGSFGEKLFF. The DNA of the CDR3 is TGTGCCAGCAGCTCTAGAGAGGGCTCGTTCGGTGAAAAACTGTTTTTT.

CDR3 amino acids: CASSIGPGTPGELFF. In DNA, the CDR3 is TGTGCCAGTAGTATAGGTCCCGGGACTCCCGGGGAGCTGTTTTTT. This chain uses TRBV19 with TRBJ2-2; possible D gene TRBD2, 6 bases. Trimming stripped 1 base from V and 6 bases from J, with 12 bases between. The CDR3 runs to 15 residues. The germline CDR1 and CDR2 sequences are LNHDA and SQIVND (reference sequence).

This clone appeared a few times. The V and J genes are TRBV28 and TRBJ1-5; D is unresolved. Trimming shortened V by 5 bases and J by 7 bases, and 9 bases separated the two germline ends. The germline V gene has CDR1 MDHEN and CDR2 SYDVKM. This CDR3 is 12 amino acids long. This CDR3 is CASSPRGQPQHF. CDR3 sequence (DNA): TGTGCCAGCAGTCCCCGCGGGCAGCCCCAGCATTTT.